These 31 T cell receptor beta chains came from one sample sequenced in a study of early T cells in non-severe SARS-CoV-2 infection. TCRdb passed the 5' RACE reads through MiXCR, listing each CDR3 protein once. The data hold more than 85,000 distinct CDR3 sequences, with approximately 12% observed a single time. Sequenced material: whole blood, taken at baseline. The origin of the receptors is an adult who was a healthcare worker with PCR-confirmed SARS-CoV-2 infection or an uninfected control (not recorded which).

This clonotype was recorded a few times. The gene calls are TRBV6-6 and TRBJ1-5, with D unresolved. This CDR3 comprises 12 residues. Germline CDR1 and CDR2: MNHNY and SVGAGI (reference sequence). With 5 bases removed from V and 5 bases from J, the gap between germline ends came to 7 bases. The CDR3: CASSPRDQPQHF. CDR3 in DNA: TGTGCCAGCAGTCCCAGAGATCAGCCCCAGCATTTT.

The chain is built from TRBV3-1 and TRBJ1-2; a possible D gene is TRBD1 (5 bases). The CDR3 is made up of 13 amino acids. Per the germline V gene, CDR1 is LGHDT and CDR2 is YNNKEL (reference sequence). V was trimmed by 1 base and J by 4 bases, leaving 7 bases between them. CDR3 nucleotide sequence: TGTGCCAGCAGCCAAGCAGGGATCTATGGCTACACCTTC. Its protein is CASSQAGIYGYTF.

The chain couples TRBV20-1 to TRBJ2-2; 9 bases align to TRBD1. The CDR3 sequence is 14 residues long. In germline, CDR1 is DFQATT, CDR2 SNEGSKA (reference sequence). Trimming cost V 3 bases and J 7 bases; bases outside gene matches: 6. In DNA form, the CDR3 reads TGCAGTGCTAGGCGGACAGGGGTAAACGGGGAGCTGTTTTTT. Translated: CSARRTGVNGELFF.

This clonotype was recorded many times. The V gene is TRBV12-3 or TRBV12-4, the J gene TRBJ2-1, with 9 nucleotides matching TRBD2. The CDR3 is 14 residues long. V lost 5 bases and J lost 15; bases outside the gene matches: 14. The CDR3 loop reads CASSRGLRGLAAFF. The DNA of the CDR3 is TGTGCCAGCAGTCGGGGATTGAGGGGACTAGCTGCGTTCTTC.

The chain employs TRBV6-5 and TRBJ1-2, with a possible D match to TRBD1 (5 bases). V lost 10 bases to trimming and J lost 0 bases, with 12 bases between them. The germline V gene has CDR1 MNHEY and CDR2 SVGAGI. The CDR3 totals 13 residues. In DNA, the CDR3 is TGTGCCACCGCGGGACTGACTAACTATGGCTACACCTTC. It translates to CATAGLTNYGYTF.

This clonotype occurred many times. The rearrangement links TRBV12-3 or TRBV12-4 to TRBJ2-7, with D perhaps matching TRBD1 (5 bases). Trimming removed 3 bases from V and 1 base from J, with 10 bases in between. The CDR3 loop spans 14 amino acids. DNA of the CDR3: TGTGCCAGCAGTTTTCCAGGGTCTTCCTACGAGCAGTACTTC. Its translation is CASSFPGSSYEQYF.

In DNA form, the CDR3 reads TGTGCCAGCAGCTTACATGGGATTTATGGCTACACCTTC. Protein: CASSLHGIYGYTF. The chain recombines TRBV7-9 with TRBJ1-2; D unresolved. There are 13 residues in the CDR3. V was shortened by 2 bases and J by 5 bases, with 9 bases between the two germline ends. The germline V gene has CDR1 SEHNR and CDR2 FQNEAQ (reference sequence).

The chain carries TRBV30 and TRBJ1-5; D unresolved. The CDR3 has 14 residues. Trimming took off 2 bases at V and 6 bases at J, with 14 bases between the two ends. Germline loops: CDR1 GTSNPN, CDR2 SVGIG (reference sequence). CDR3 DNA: TGTGCCTGGAGTAGACGGACTACGGGTCAGCCCCAGCATTTT. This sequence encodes CAWSRRTTGQPQHF.

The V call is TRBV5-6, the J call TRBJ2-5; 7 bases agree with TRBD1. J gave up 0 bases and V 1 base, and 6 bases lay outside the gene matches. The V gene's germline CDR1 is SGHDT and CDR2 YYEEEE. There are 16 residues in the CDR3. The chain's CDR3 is CASSLWTGAYQETQYF. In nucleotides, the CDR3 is TGTGCCAGCAGCTTGTGGACAGGAGCGTACCAAGAGACCCAGTACTTC. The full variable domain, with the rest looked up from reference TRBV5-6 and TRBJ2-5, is DAGVTQSPTHLIKTRGQQVTLRCSPKSGHDTVSWYQQALGQGPQFIFQYYEEEERQRGNFPDRFSGHQFPNYSSELNVNALLLGDSALYLCASSLWTGAYQETQYFGPGTRLLVL.

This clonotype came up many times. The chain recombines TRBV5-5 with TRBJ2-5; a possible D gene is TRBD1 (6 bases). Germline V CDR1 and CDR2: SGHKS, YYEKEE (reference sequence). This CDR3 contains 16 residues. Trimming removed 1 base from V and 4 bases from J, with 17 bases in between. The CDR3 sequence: CASSLQGLAAGETQYF. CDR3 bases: TGTGCCAGCAGCTTGCAGGGGCTAGCCGCAGGAGAGACCCAGTACTTC.

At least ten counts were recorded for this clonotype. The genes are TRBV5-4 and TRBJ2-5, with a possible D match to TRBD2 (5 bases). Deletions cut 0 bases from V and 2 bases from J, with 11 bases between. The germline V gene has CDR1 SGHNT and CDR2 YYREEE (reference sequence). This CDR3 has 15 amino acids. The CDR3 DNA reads TGTGCCAGCAGCTTGGTTCCCGGGGTGCAAGAGACCCAGTACTTC. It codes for CASSLVPGVQETQYF.

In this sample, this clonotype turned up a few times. CDR3 amino acids: CASSETGPSTDTQYF. CDR3 bases: TGTGCCAGCAGTGAAACAGGTCCCAGCACAGATACGCAGTATTTT. The chain links TRBV6-6 to TRBJ2-3; weak D call: TRBD1 (5 bases). V was shortened by 5 bases and J by 0 bases, with 12 bases between the two germline ends. Germline values: CDR1 MNHNY, CDR2 SVGAGI (reference sequence). The CDR3 has 15 residues.

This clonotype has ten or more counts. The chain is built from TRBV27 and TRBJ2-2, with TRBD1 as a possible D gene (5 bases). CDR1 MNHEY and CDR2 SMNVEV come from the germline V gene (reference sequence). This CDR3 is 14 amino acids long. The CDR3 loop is CACRLGAYTGELFF. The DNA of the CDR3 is TGTGCTTGCCGGTTAGGGGCCTACACCGGGGAGCTGTTTTTT.

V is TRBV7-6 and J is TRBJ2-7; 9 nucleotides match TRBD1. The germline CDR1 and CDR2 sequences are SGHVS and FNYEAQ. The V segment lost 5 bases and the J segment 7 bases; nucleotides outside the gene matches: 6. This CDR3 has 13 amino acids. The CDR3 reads CASSAQGAWEQYF. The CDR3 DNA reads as TGTGCCAGCAGCGCACAGGGGGCTTGGGAGCAGTACTTC. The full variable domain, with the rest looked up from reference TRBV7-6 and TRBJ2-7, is GAGVSQSPRYKVTKRGQDVALRCDPISGHVSLYWYRQALGQGPEFLTYFNYEAQQDKSGLPNDRFSAERPEGSISTLTIQRTEQRDSAMYRCASSAQGAWEQYFGPGTRLTVT.

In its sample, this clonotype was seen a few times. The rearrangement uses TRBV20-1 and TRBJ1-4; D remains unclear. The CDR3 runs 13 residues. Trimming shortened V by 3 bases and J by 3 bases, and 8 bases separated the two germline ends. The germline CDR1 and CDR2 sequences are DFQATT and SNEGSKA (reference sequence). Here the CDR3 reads CSARRGANEKLFF. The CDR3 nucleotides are TGCAGTGCTAGGCGGGGAGCTAATGAAAAACTGTTTTTT.

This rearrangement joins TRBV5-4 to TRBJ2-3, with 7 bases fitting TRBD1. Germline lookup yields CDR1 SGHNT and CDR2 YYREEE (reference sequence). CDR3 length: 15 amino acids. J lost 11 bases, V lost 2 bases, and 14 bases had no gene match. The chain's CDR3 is CASSFSLDRAMWQYF. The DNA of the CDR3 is TGTGCCAGCAGCTTTTCCTTAGACAGGGCAATGTGGCAGTATTTT.

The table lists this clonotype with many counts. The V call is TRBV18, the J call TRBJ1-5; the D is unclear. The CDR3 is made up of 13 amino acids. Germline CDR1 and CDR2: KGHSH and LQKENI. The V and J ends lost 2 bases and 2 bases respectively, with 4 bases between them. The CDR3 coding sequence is TGTGCCAGCTCACCAGGGGGCAATCAGCCCCAGCATTTT. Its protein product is CASSPGGNQPQHF.

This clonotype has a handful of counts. CDR3 loop: CASSPQSGLAGLTDTQYF. CDR3 bases: TGTGCCAGCAGTCCCCAAAGTGGACTAGCGGGCCTCACAGATACGCAGTATTTT. The chain recombines TRBV6-1 with TRBJ2-3, with 11 nucleotides matching TRBD2. Losses at the gene ends were 5 bases for V and 2 bases for J; bases not matched to a gene: 12. Per germline, CDR1 MNHNS and CDR2 SASEGT. CDR3 length: 18 residues.

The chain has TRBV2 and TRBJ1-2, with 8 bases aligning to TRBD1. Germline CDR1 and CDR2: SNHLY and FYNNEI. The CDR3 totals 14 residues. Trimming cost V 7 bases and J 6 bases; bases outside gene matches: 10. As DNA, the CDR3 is TGTGCCAGCATCCAAATCCGACAGGGGAATGGCTACACCTTC. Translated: CASIQIRQGNGYTF. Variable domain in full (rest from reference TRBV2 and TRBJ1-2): EPEVTQTPSHQVTQMGQEVILRCVPISNHLYFYWYRQILGQKVEFLVSFYNNEISEKSEIFDDQFSVERPDGSNFTLKIRSTKLEDSAMYFCASIQIRQGNGYTFGSGTRLTVV.

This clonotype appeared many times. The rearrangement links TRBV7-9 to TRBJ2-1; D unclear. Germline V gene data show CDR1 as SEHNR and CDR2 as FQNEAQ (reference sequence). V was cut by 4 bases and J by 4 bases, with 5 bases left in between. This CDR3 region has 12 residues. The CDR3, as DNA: TGTGCCAGCAGCTCCCAGTACAATGAGCAGTTCTTC. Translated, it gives CASSSQYNEQFF.

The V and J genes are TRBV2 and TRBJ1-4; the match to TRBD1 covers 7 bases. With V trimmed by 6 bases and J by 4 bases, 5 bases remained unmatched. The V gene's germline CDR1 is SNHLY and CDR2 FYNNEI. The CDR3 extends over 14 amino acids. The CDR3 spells CASRSTGINEKLFF. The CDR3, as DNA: TGTGCCAGCAGGTCGACAGGGATTAATGAAAAACTGTTTTTT.

Here the CDR3 reads CASGTVGRGDTDTQYF. The CDR3 DNA reads TGTGCCAGTGGGACGGTGGGACGGGGGGACACAGATACGCAGTATTTT. The V and J genes are TRBV11-2 and TRBJ2-3; TRBD2 aligns across 7 bases. Germline V gives CDR1 SGHAT, CDR2 FQNNGV. The V gene end was trimmed by 9 bases and the J gene end by 2 bases; junction bases not matched to a gene: 14. CDR3 length: 16 amino acids.

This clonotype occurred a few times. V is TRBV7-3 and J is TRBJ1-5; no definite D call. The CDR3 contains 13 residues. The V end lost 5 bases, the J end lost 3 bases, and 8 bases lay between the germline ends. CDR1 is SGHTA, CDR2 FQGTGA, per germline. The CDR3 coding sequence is TGTGCCAGCAGCCCAAACTACAATCAGCCCCAGCATTTT. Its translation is CASSPNYNQPQHF.

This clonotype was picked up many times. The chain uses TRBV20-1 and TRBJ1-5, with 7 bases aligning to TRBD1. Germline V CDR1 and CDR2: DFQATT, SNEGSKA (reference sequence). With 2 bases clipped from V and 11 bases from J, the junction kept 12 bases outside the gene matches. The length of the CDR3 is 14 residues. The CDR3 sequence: CSARRGRDSSAQHF. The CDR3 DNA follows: TGCAGTGCTAGAAGGGGTCGGGACAGCAGCGCCCAGCATTTT.

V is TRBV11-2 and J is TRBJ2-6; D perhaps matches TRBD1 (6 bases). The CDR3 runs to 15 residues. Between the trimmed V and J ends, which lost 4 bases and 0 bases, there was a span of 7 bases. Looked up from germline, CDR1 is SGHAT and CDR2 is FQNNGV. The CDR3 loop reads CASSSGHSGANVLTF. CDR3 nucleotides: TGTGCCAGCAGCTCGGGACACTCTGGGGCCAACGTCCTGACTTTC. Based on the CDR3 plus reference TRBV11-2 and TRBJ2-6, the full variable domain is EAGVAQSPRYKIIEKRQSVAFWCNPISGHATLYWYQQILGQGPKLLIQFQNNGVVDDSQLPKDRFSAERLKGVDSTLKIQPAKLEDSAVYLCASSSGHSGANVLTFGAGSRLTVL.

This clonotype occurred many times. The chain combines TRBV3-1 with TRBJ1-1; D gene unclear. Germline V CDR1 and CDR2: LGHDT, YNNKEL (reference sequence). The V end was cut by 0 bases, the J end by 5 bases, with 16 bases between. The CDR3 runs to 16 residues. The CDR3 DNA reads TGTGCCAGCAGCCAAGATCCCAGCGGGTATGAGACTGAAGCTTTCTTT. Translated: CASSQDPSGYETEAFF. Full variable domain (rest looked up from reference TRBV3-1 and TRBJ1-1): DTAVSQTPKYLVTQMGNDKSIKCEQNLGHDTMYWYKQDSKKFLKIMFSYNNKELIINETVPNRFSPKSPDKAHLNLHINSLELGDSAVYFCASSQDPSGYETEAFFGQGTRLTVV.

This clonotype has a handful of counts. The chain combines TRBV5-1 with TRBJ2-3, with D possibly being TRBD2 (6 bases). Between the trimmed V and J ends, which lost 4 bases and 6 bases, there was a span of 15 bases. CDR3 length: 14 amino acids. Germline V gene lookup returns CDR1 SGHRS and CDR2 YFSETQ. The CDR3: CASSRDSGMDTQYF. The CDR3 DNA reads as TGCGCCAGCAGCCGGGACTCCGGAATGGATACGCAGTATTTT.

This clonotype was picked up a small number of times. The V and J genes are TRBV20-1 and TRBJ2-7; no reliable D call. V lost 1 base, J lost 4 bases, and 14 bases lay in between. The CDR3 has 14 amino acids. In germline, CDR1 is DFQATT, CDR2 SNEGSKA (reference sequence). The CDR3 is CSARGRVRPYEQYF. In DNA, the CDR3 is TGCAGTGCTAGAGGTAGGGTCCGCCCGTACGAGCAGTACTTC.

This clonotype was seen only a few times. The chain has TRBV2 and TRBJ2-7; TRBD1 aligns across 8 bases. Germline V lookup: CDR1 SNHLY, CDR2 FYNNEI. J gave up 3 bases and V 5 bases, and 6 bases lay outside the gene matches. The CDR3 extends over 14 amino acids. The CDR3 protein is CASSRTGGGYEQYF. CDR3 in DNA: TGTGCCAGCAGTAGAACAGGGGGTGGCTACGAGCAGTACTTC. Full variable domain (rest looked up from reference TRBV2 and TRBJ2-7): EPEVTQTPSHQVTQMGQEVILRCVPISNHLYFYWYRQILGQKVEFLVSFYNNEISEKSEIFDDQFSVERPDGSNFTLKIRSTKLEDSAMYFCASSRTGGGYEQYFGPGTRLTVT.

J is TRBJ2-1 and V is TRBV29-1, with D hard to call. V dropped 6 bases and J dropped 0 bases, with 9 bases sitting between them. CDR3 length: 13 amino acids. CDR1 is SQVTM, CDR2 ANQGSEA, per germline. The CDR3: CSVRFPSYNEQFF. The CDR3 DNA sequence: TGCAGCGTAAGATTCCCCTCCTACAATGAGCAGTTCTTC.

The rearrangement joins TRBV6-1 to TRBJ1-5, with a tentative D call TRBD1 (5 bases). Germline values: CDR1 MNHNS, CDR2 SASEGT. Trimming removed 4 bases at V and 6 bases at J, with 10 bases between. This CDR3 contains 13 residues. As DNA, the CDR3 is TGTGCCAGCAGTGGGGGGGTCGGTCAGCCCCAGCATTTT. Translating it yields CASSGGVGQPQHF.